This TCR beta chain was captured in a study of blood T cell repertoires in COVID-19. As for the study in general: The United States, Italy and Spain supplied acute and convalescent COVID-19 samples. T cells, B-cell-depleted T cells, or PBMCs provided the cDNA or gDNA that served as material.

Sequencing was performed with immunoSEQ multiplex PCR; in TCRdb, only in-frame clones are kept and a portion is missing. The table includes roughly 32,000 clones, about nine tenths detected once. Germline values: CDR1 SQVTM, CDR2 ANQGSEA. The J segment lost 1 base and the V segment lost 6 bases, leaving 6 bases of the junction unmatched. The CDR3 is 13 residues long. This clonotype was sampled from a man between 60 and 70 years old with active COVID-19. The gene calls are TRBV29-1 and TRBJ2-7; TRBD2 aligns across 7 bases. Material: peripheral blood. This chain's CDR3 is CSVRGVVSYEQYF. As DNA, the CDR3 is TGCAGCGTCCGGGGGGTCGTGTCCTACGAGCAGTACTTC.